The TCR beta chain under discussion was sequenced for a study of Graves' ophthalmopathy and Graves' hyperthyroidism. Study overall: No ophthalmopathy within 18 months of follow-up signified stable hyperthyroidism.

Trimming shortened V by 5 bases and J by 1 base, and 17 bases separated the two germline ends. Germline loops: CDR1 MDHEN, CDR2 SYDVKM. CDR3 size: 16 residues. As for this clonotype: Its specificity is not known.

Study findings and constraints: Its predictions of ophthalmopathy progression gave the model over 65% sensitivity and 72% to 75% specificity.

TCR beta CDR3 amplification used RNA transcripts. First-round RT-PCR with HTBI primers preceded a second-round multiplex PCR. TCRdb reanalysed the multiplex PCR reads using MiXCR and keeps one entry per CDR3 protein. The sample has 500,000 to 600,000 distinct CDR3 sequences, 39% seen once. Sequencing was done on a sample of peripheral blood or thyroid tissue (not recorded which). V usage is TRBV28 and J usage is TRBJ1-2, with D maybe TRBD1 (6 bases). The sequence came from an adult man with Graves' hyperthyroidism. The CDR3 protein is CASSPRGGRINYGYTF. The CDR3 DNA reads as TGTGCCAGCAGTCCAAGGGGGGGACGGATTAACTATGGCTACACCTTC.